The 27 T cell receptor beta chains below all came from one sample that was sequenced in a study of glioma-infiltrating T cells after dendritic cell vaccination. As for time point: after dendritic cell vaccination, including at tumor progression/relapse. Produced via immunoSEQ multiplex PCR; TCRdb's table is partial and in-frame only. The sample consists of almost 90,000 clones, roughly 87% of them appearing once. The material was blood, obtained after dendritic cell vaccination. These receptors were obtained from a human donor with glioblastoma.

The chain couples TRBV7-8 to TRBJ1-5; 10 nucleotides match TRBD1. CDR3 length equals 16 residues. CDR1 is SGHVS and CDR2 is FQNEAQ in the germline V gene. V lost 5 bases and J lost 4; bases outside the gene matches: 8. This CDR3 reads CASSPLPGQGNQPQHF. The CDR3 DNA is TGTGCCAGCAGCCCCCTACCGGGACAGGGGAATCAGCCCCAGCATTTT.

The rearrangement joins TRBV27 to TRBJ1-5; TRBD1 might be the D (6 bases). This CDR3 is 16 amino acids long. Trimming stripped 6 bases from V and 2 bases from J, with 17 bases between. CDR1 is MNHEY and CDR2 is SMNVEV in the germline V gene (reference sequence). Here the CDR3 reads CASRTFARGGNQPQHF. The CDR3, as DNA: TGTGCCAGCAGAACGTTCGCCAGGGGCGGCAATCAGCCCCAGCATTTT.

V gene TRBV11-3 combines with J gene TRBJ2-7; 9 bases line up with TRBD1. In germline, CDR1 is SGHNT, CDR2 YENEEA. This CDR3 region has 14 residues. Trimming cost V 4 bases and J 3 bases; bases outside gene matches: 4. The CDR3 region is CASSSGQGGYEQYF. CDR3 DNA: TGTGCCAGCAGCTCGGGACAGGGAGGCTACGAGCAGTACTTC.

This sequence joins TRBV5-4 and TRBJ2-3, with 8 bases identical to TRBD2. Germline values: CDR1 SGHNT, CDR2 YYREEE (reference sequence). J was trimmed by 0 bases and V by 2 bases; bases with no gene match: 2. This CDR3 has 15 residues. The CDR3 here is CASSLGGGSTDTQYF. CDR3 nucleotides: TGTGCCAGCAGCTTAGGCGGGGGGAGCACAGATACGCAGTATTTT.

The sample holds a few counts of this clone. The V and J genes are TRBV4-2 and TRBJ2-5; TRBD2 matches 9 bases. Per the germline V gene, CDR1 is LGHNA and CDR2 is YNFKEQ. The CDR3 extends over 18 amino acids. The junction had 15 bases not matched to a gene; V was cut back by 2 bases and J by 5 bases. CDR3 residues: CASSQLRQGGGASETQYF. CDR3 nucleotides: TGTGCCAGCAGCCAATTAAGACAGGGCGGGGGGGCATCTGAGACCCAGTACTTC.

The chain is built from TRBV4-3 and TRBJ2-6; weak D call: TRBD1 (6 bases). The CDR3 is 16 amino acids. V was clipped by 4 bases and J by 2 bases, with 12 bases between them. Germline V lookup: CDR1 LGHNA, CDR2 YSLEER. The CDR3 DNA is TGCGCCAGCAGCCCCCAACAGGGAACTGGGGCCAACGTCCTGACTTTC. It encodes CASSPQQGTGANVLTF.

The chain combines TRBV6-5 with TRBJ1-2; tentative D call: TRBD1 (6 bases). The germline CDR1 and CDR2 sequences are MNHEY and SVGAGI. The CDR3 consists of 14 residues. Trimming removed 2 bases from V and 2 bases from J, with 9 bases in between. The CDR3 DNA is TGTGCCAGCAGTTACGCAGGGGTGAACTATGGCTACACCTTC. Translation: CASSYAGVNYGYTF.

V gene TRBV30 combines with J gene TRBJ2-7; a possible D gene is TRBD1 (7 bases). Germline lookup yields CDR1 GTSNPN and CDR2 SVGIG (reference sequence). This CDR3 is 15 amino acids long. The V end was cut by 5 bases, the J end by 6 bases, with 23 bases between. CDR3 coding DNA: TGTGCCTGGGCACGCCTCCGGGGGACAGCATCCGAGCAGTACTTC. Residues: CAWARLRGTASEQYF.

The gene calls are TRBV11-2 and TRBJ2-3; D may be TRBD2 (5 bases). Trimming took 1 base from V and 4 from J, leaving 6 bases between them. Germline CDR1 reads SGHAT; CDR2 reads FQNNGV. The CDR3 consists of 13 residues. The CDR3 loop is CASSLGGADTQYF. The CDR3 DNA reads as TGTGCCAGCAGCTTAGGGGGAGCAGATACGCAGTATTTT.

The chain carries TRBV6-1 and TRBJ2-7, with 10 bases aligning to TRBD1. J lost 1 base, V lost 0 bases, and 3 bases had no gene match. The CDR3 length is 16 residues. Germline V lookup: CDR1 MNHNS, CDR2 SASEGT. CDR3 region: CASSEAGTGESYEQYF. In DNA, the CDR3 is TGTGCCAGCAGTGAAGCGGGGACAGGGGAATCCTACGAGCAGTACTTC.

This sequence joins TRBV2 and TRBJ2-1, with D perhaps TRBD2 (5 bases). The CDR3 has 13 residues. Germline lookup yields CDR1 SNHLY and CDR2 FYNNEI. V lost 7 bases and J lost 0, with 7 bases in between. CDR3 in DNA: TGTGCCAGCACGGCGGGCTCCTACAATGAGCAGTTCTTC. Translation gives CASTAGSYNEQFF.

For the CDR3, the DNA is TGTGCCAGCAGTGACTCCTCCGGGACAGGGAATTCACCCCTCCACTTT. This gives the protein CASSDSSGTGNSPLHF. The chain uses TRBV6-4 and TRBJ1-6; 9 bases match TRBD1. CDR3 length: 16 amino acids. J lost 7 bases, V lost 0 bases, and 4 bases had no gene match. Germline CDR1 reads MRHNA; CDR2 reads SNTAGT.

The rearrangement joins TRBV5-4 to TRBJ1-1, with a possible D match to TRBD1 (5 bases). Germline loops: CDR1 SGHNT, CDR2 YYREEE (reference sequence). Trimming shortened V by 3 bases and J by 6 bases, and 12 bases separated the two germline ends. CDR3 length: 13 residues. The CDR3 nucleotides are TGTGCCAGCAGCTCCCCTGGGGGGGCTGAAGCTTTCTTT. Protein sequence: CASSSPGGAEAFF.

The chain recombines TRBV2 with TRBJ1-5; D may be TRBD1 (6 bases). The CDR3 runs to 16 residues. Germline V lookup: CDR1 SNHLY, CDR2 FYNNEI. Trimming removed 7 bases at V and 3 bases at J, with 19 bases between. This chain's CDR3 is CASNGGAGAVNQPQHF. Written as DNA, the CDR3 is TGTGCCAGCAACGGGGGGGCAGGGGCCGTCAATCAGCCCCAGCATTTT.

CDR3 DNA sequence: TGTGCCTGGAGTATTACAGGGGAACGAAACACCATATATTTT. This translates into CAWSITGERNTIYF. The gene calls are TRBV30 and TRBJ1-3; 7 nucleotides match TRBD1. Per germline, CDR1 GTSNPN and CDR2 SVGIG (reference sequence). The CDR3 runs 14 residues. V gave up 2 bases and J gave up 5 bases; unmatched junction bases: 6.

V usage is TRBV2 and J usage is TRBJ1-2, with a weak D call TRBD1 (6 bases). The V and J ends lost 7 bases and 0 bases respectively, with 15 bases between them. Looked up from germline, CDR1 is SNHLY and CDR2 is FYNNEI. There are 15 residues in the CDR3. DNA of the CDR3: TGTGCCAGCAATACTGACAGGACAGCTAACTATGGCTACACCTTC. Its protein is CASNTDRTANYGYTF.

DNA of the CDR3: TGTGCCAGCAGCTTAATCGGTCCCCCTTTTAGCCAAACTGAAGCTTTCTTT. Its translation: CASSLIGPPFSQTEAFF. V is TRBV7-3 and J is TRBJ1-1; D unclear. The CDR3 sequence is 17 residues long. The V gene's germline CDR1 is SGHTA and CDR2 FQGTGA. Trimming pared 1 base from V and 5 bases from J, leaving 20 bases between.

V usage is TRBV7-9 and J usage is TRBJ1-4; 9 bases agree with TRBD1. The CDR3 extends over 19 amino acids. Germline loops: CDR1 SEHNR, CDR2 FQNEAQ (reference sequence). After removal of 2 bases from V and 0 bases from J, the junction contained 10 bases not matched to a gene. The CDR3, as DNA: TGTGCCAGCAGCTTACCATTGAGGACAGGGGAATCAACTAATGAAAAACTGTTTTTT. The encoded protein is CASSLPLRTGESTNEKLFF.

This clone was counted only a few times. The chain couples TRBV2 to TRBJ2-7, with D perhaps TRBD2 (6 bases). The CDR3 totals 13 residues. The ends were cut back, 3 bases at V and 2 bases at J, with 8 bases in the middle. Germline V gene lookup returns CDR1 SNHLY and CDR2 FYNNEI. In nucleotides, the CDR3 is TGTGCCAGCAGTGAGGAGGGCCCCTACGAGCAGTACTTC. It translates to CASSEEGPYEQYF.

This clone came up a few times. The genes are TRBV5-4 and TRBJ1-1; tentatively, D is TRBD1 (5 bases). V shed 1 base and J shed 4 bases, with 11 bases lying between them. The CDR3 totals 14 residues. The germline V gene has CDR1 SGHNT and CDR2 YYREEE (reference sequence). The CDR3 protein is CASSLIGEGTEAFF. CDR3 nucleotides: TGTGCCAGCAGCTTGATAGGGGAGGGCACTGAAGCTTTCTTT.

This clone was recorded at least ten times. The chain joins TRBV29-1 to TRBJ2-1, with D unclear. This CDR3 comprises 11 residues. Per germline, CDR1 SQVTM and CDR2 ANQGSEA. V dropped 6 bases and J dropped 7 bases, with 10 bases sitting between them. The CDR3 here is CSVPQSNEQFF. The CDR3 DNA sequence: TGCAGCGTCCCTCAGTCTAATGAGCAGTTCTTC.

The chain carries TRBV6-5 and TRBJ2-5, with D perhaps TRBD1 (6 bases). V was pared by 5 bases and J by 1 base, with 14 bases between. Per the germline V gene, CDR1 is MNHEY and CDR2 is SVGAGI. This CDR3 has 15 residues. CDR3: CASSHRDTPQETQYF. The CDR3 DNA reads TGTGCCAGCAGTCACCGGGACACCCCCCAAGAGACCCAGTACTTC.

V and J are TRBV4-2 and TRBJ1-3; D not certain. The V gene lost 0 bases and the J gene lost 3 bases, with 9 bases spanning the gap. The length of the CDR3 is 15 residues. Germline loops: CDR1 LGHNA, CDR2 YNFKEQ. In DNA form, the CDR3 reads TGTGCCAGCAGCCAAGATACGAGGGTTGGAAACACCATATATTTT. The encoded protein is CASSQDTRVGNTIYF.

The chain's CDR3 is CAGGRDRELTFF. The CDR3, as DNA: TGTGCCGGGGGACGAGACAGGGAGTTAACTTTCTTT. This chain connects TRBV2 to TRBJ1-1, with 7 positions matching TRBD1. In germline, CDR1 is SNHLY, CDR2 FYNNEI. The CDR3 loop spans 12 amino acids. V lost 11 bases, J lost 12 bases, and 15 bases stayed unmatched.

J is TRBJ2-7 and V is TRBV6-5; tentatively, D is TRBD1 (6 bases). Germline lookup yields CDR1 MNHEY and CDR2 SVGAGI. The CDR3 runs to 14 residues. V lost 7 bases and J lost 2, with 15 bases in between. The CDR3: CASKINRDTYEQYF. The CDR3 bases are TGTGCCAGCAAAATAAACCGGGACACCTACGAGCAGTACTTC.

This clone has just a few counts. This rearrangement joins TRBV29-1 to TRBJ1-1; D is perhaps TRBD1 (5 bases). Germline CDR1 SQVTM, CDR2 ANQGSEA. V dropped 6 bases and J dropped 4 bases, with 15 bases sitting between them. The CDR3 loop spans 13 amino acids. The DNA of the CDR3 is TGCAGCGTAAATCAGGGTAAGGGCACTGAAGCTTTCTTT. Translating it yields CSVNQGKGTEAFF.

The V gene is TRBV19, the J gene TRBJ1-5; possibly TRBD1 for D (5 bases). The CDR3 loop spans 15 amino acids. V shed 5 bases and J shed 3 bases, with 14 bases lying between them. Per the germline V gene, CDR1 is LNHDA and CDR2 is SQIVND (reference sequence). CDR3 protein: CASSGWGDDNQPQHF. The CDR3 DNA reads TGTGCCAGTAGTGGTTGGGGGGATGACAATCAGCCCCAGCATTTT. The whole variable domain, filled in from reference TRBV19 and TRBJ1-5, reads DGGITQSPKYLFRKEGQNVTLSCEQNLNHDAMYWYRQDPGQGLRLIYYSQIVNDFQKGDIAEGYSVSREKKESFPLTVTSAQKNPTAFYLCASSGWGDDNQPQHFGDGTRLSIL.